Listed below are T cell receptor beta chains from one sample, sequenced in a study of blood T cell repertoires in COVID-19. TCRdb's table, derived via immunoSEQ multiplex PCR, lists solely in-frame clones and lacks some. The sample lists about 180,000 clones, about 87% seen once, with roughly 1.4% in the top ten. Sequenced: peripheral blood. Receptor source: a woman between 45 and 60 years old with acute or convalescent COVID-19. Both conserved end residues are part of each CDR3. D genes are given only for firm matches.

d_call | v_call | cdr3_aa
TRBD2 | TRBV7-2 | CASSLKKVVELAGGNEQFF
TRBD1 | TRBV2 | CASSQTGGGQYF
NA | TRBV19 | CASSIGQGQDIQYF
NA | TRBV18 | CASSPWVGRDYEQYF
NA | TRBV9 | CASSVDSNYGYTF
TRBD1 | TRBV27 | CASSPTFSRGLTEAFF
TRBD1 | TRBV6-5 | CASSRTGQVTEAFF
TRBD1 | TRBV2 | CASSPRTGGGEQYF
TRBD2 | TRBV4-3 | CASSHLAGEGEQYF
NA | TRBV2 | CASSRSWSNQPQHF
NA | TRBV30 | CAWVYNTEAFF
TRBD1 | TRBV11-3 | CASSGGQGVNIQYF
NA | TRBV29-1 | CSVGLFDRYTF
NA | TRBV30 | CAWRMWQGAEAFF
NA | TRBV12-5 | CASNRANTGELFF
NA | TRBV3-1/TRBV3-2 | CASSQETGPIYGYTF
NA | TRBV29-1 | CSVEQGMNTEAFF
NA | TRBV12-3/TRBV12-4 | CASSSGVEQPQHF
NA | TRBV12-3/TRBV12-4 | CASSPQEYEQYF
TRBD1 | TRBV6-5 | CASRADRAVNQPQHF
TRBD2 | TRBV3-1/TRBV3-2 | CASIRRLASPYEQYF
TRBD1 | TRBV7-9 | CASSGGTGYPNSPLHF
NA | TRBV28 | CASSPTTPPADTQYF